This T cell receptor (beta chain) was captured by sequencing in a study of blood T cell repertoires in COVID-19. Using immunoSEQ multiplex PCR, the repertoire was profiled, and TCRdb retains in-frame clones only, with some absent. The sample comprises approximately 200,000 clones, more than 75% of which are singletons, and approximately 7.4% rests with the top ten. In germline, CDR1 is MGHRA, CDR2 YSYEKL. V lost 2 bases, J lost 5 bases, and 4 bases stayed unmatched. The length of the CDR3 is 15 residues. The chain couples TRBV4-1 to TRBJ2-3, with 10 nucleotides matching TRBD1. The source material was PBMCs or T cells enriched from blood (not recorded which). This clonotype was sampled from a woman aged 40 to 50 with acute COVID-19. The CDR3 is CASSQWTGGLDTQYF. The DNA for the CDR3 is TGCGCCAGCAGCCAATGGACAGGGGGTTTAGATACGCAGTATTTT.